This TCR beta chain was documented in a study of cytomegalovirus exposure and HLA in healthy donors. Study information: A previous analysis identified fewer than 130 million unique TCR beta sequences derived from some 200 million T cells. Regarding the study as a whole: Later analysis suggested links between common viral pathogens and several top significant clusters.

60 Vbeta and 13 Jbeta primers were used in PCR. Assay: immunoSEQ multiplex PCR; the TCRdb copy retains only in-frame clones and omits some. The data contain about 130,000 clones, about two thirds of them singletons. Regarding this clone: Antigen: not known.

This CDR3 contains 13 residues. V dropped 6 bases and J dropped 5; count of bases not matched to a gene: 6. From germline, CDR1 is MNHNS and CDR2 SASEGT. The source of this sequence is a woman in her sixties in good health and CMV-seropositive. Sequenced: PBMCs. J is TRBJ2-7 and V is TRBV6-1; the match to TRBD1 covers 8 bases. Here the CDR3 reads CASSQGAVNEQYF. The CDR3 DNA follows: TGTGCCAGCAGCCAGGGGGCGGTCAACGAGCAGTACTTC.